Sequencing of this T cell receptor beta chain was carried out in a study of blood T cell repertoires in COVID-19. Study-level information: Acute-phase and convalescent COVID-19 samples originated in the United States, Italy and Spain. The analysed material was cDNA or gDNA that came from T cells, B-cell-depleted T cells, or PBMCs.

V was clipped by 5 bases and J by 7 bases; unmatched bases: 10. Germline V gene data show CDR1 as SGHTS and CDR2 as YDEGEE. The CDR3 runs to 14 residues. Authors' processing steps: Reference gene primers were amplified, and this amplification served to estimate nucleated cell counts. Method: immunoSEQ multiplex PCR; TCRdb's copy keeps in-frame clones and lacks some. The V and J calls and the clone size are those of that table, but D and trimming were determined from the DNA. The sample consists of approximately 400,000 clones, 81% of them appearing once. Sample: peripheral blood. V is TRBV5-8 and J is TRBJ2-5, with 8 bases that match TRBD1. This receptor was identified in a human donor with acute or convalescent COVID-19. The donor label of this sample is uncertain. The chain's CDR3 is CASSRTGRGGTQYF. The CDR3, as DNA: TGTGCCAGCAGTCGGACAGGGCGGGGTGGGACCCAGTACTTC.